The 17 T cell receptor beta chains below all came from one sample that was sequenced in a study of response to subunit inactivated influenza vaccine. Via MiXCR, TCRdb re-called the RT-PCR reads, giving one row per CDR3 protein. The repertoire includes approximately 700,000 distinct CDR3 sequences, approximately 15% of them detected once, and 5.5% to 8% sits in the top ten. This material consisted of PBMCs from blood, taken 14 to 15 days before vaccination. The receptors were gathered from a man aged 45-65 years who received an inactivated influenza vaccine.

This clonotype has only a few counts. The V and J genes are TRBV7-2 and TRBJ2-1, with TRBD1 identical over 7 bases. Germline loops: CDR1 SGHTA, CDR2 FQGNSA. This CDR3 comprises 15 residues. The ends lost 5 bases at V and 4 bases at J; junction bases unmatched: 8. The CDR3 region is CASSLGQAYYNEQFF. The CDR3 nucleotides are TGTGCCAGCAGCCTAGGACAGGCCTATTACAATGAGCAGTTCTTC.

This clonotype turned up a few times. V gene TRBV12-3 or TRBV12-4 combines with J gene TRBJ2-7, with D maybe TRBD1 (5 bases). The CDR3 contains 14 residues. Between the trimmed V and J ends, which lost 5 bases and 2 bases, there was a span of 13 bases. The CDR3 DNA reads as TGTGCCAGCAGTCAAGACAGTATGACCTACGAGCAGTACTTC. Protein: CASSQDSMTYEQYF.

The sample holds a few counts of this clonotype. The chain recombines TRBV30 with TRBJ1-3; D is uncertain. V shed 0 bases and J shed 0 bases, with 9 bases lying between them. The CDR3 is 15 amino acids. CDR1 and CDR2 from the germline V gene are GTSNPN and SVGIG (reference sequence). The DNA of the CDR3 is TGTGCCTGGAGTGTACTCCCGAGCTCTGGAAACACCATATATTTT. Its protein is CAWSVLPSSGNTIYF.

The chain uses TRBV6-1 and TRBJ2-3; TRBD2 matches at 8 bases. Per the germline V gene, CDR1 is MNHNS and CDR2 is SASEGT. The CDR3 consists of 17 residues. J gave up 2 bases and V 3 bases, and 10 bases lay outside the gene matches. This CDR3 is CASSDGRASGYTDTQYF. The CDR3 region has the DNA TGTGCCAGCAGTGACGGGAGGGCTAGCGGGTACACAGATACGCAGTATTTT.

The chain carries TRBV3-1 and TRBJ2-1; D possibly uses TRBD1 or TRBD2 (5 bases each). The CDR3 loop spans 16 amino acids. V was cut by 0 bases and J by 6 bases, with 15 bases left in between. In germline, CDR1 is LGHDT, CDR2 YNNKEL (reference sequence). The CDR3 DNA reads TGTGCCAGCAGCCAAGATGAGGGACGGAAGATCAATGAGCAGTTCTTC. Translated: CASSQDEGRKINEQFF.

V is TRBV7-2 and J is TRBJ1-2, with 9 nucleotides matching TRBD1. CDR3 size: 17 residues. The germline gives CDR1 SGHTA, CDR2 FQGNSA. J was trimmed by 3 bases and V by 4 bases; bases with no gene match: 12. CDR3 DNA: TGTGCCAGCAGCTGGAGGGCGACGGACAGGGGCGACTATGGCTACACCTTC. Amino acids: CASSWRATDRGDYGYTF. The full variable domain, rest sourced from reference TRBV7-2 and TRBJ1-2, is GAGVSQSPSNKVTEKGKDVELRCDPISGHTALYWYRQSLGQGLEFLIYFQGNSAPDKSGLPSDRFSAERTGGSVSTLTIQRTQQEDSAVYLCASSWRATDRGDYGYTFGSGTRLTVV.

The CDR3 bases are TGTGCCAGCAGGGGGGAGAGCGGGCGGCAATATTTT. This gives the protein CASRGESGRQYF. The chain joins TRBV12-3 or TRBV12-4 to TRBJ2-3, with D perhaps TRBD2 (6 bases). V was cut by 6 bases and J by 15 bases, with 19 bases left in between. The CDR3 runs 12 residues.

This chain connects TRBV11-2 to TRBJ2-3; 14 bases match TRBD2. The CDR3 has 19 residues. Germline lookup yields CDR1 SGHAT and CDR2 FQNNGV. V lost 2 bases to trimming and J lost 0 bases; unmatched junction nucleotides: 7. The CDR3: CASSLPGLAGGGSTDTQYF. The CDR3, as DNA: TGTGCCAGCAGCTTACCCGGACTAGCGGGGGGAGGTAGCACAGATACGCAGTATTTT.

The chain uses TRBV5-1 and TRBJ2-1, with 8 bases that match TRBD2. V gave up 0 bases and J gave up 5 bases; unmatched junction bases: 7. CDR1 and CDR2 from the germline V gene are SGHRS and YFSETQ. The CDR3 sequence is 16 residues long. In DNA form, the CDR3 reads TGCGCCAGCAGCTTGGCGGCCGGGGGGGGCAACAATGAGCAGTTCTTC. This encodes CASSLAAGGGNNEQFF.

There are many counts of this clonotype. The chain carries TRBV12-3 or TRBV12-4 and TRBJ2-1, with D possibly matching TRBD1 (5 bases). CDR3 size: 13 residues. Trimming took off 6 bases at V and 3 bases at J, with 9 bases between the two ends. As DNA, the CDR3 is TGTGCCAGCAGGATCCAGGGCTACAATGAGCAGTTCTTC. Its protein is CASRIQGYNEQFF.

This clonotype turned up a few times. V is TRBV10-3 and J is TRBJ1-1; D is perhaps TRBD1 (5 bases). There are 13 residues in the CDR3. Germline lookup yields CDR1 ENHRY and CDR2 SYGVKD. V was pared by 11 bases and J by 6 bases, with 19 bases between. DNA for the CDR3: TGTGCCGTCACGTCCGGGGGGACTCCTGAAGCTTTCTTT. It encodes CAVTSGGTPEAFF.

The V and J genes are TRBV5-1 and TRBJ2-3; D is unclear. CDR1 SGHRS and CDR2 YFSETQ come from the germline V gene. This CDR3 has 14 amino acids. Deletions cut 4 bases from V and 2 bases from J, with 11 bases between. The CDR3 loop reads CASSGRRNTDTQYF. The CDR3, as DNA: TGCGCCAGCAGCGGAAGGCGGAACACAGATACGCAGTATTTT.

The chain is built from TRBV6-5 and TRBJ2-7, with D perhaps TRBD1 (6 bases). The germline V gene has CDR1 MNHEY and CDR2 SVGAGI. Trimming left V 2 bases short and J 0 bases short, with 14 bases between. The CDR3 length is 16 residues. The chain's CDR3 is CASSYNRAPSSYEQYF. The DNA of the CDR3 is TGTGCCAGCAGTTACAACAGGGCCCCGAGCTCCTACGAGCAGTACTTC.

The gene calls are TRBV20-1 and TRBJ2-3, with 10 nucleotides matching TRBD2. The CDR3 extends over 15 amino acids. Germline-derived CDR1 and CDR2 are DFQATT and SNEGSKA (reference sequence). V lost 5 bases, J lost 2 bases, and 7 bases stayed unmatched. CDR3 residues: CSAPPLAGVTDTQYF. CDR3 bases: TGCAGTGCTCCCCCCCTAGCGGGAGTCACAGATACGCAGTATTTT.

This clonotype was seen ten or more times. This chain connects TRBV6-1 to TRBJ1-1, with D possibly being TRBD1 (5 bases). The ends were cut back, 10 bases at V and 1 base at J, with 19 bases in the middle. This CDR3 region has 15 residues. Germline CDR1 and CDR2: MNHNS and SASEGT. CDR3: CATSADSLGNTEAFF. The CDR3 DNA is TGTGCCACTTCAGCAGACAGCCTGGGGAACACTGAAGCTTTCTTT.

This clonotype was observed at least ten times. This chain links TRBV28 with TRBJ1-1, with 7 bases fitting TRBD1. The V segment lost 9 bases and the J segment 11 bases; nucleotides outside the gene matches: 12. CDR1 is MDHEN and CDR2 is SYDVKM in the germline V gene. The CDR3 runs 12 residues. For the CDR3, the DNA is TGTGCCAGTGAAGTTAAGGGGGCCGGGGCTTTCTTT. Encoded protein: CASEVKGAGAFF.

The chain joins TRBV6-2 or TRBV6-3 to TRBJ2-5; the D gene could be TRBD1 or TRBD2 (5 bases each). Germline values: CDR1 MNHEY, CDR2 SVGEGT. This CDR3 region has 14 residues. Trimming took 1 base from V and 9 from J, leaving 15 bases between them. The CDR3 nucleotides are TGTGCCAGCAGTTACTGGTCAGGGAGAGGGGCCCAGTACTTC. Its translation is CASSYWSGRGAQYF.